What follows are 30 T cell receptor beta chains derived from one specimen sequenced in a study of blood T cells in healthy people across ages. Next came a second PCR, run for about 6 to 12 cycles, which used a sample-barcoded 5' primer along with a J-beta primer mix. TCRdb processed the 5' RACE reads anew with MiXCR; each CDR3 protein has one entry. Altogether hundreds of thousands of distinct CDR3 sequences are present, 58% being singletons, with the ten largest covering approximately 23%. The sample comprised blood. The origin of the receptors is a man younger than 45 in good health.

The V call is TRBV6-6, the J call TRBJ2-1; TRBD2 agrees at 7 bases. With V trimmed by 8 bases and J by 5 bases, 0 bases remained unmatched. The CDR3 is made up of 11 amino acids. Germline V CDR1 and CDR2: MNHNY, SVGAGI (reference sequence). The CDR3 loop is CASGRDNEQFF. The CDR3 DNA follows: TGTGCCAGCGGGAGGGACAATGAGCAGTTCTTC.

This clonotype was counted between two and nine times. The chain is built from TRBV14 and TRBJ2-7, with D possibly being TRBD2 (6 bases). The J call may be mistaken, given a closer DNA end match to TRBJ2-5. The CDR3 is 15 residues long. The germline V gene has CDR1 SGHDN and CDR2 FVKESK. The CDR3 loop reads CASSQESRGWETQYF. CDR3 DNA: TGTGCCAGCAGCCAAGAATCGCGGGGTTGGGAGACCCAGTACTTC.

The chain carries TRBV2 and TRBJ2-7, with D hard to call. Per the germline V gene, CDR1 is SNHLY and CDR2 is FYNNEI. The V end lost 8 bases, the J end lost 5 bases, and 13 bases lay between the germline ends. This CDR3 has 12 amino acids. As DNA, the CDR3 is TGTGCCAGCCACCAGGTAGCCCACGAGCAGTACTTC. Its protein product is CASHQVAHEQYF.

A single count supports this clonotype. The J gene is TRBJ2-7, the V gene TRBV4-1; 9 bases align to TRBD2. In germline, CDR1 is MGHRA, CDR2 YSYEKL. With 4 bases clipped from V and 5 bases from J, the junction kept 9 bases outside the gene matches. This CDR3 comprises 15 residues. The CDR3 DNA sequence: TGCGCCAGCAGCCGCTCCGGGACTAGCTTCCACGAGCAGTACTTC. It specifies CASSRSGTSFHEQYF.

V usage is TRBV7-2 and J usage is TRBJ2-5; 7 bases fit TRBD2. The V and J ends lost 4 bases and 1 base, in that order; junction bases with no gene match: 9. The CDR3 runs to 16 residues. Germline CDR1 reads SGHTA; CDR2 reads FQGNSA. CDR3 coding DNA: TGTGCCAGCAGCTCCGGACTAGGCCCAGGCCAAGAGACCCAGTACTTC. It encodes CASSSGLGPGQETQYF.

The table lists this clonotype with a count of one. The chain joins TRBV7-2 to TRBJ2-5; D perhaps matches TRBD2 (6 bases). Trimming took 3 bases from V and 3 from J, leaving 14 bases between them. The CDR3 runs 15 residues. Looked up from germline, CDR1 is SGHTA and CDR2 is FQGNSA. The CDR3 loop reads CASSFDSGVEETQYF. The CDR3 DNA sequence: TGTGCCAGCAGCTTTGATAGCGGAGTAGAAGAGACCCAGTACTTC.

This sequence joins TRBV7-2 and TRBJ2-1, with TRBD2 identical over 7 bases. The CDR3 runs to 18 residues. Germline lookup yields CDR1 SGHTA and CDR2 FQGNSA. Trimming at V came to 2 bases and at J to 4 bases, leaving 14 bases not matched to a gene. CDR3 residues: CASSLPGRASGLYNEQFF. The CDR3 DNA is TGTGCCAGCAGCTTACCGGGTCGTGCTAGCGGTTTATACAATGAGCAGTTCTTC.

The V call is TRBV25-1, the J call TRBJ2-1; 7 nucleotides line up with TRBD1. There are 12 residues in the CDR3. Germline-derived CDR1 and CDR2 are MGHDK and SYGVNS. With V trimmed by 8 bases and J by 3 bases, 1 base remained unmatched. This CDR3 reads CASGDSYNEQFF. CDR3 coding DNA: TGTGCCAGCGGGGACAGCTACAATGAGCAGTTCTTC.

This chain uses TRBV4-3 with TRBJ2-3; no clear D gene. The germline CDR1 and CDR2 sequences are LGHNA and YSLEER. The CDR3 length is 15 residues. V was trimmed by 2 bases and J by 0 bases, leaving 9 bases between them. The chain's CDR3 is CASSQLIGSTDTQYF. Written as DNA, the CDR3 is TGCGCCAGCAGCCAACTTATAGGTAGCACAGATACGCAGTATTTT.

CDR3 in DNA: TGCAGTGCTAGAGCGGTGGGCAGGGAAGACGAAAAACTGTTTTTT. Translation: CSARAVGREDEKLFF. The chain has TRBV20-1 and TRBJ1-4; possibly TRBD1 for D (5 bases). The CDR3 contains 15 residues. Trimming shortened V by 1 base and J by 8 bases, and 17 bases separated the two germline ends. CDR1 and CDR2 (germline): DFQATT, SNEGSKA (reference sequence).

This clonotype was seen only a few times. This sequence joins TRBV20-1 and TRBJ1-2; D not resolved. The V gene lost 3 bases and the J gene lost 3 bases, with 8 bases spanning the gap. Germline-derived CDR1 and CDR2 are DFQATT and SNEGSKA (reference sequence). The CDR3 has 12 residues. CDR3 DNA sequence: TGCAGTGCTAGCGGCCAGGACTATGGCTACACCTTC. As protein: CSASGQDYGYTF.

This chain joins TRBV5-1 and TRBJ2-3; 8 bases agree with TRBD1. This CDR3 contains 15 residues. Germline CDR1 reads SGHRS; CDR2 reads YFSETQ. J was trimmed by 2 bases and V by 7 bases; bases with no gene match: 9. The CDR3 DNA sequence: TGCGCCAGCGGTGACAGGGGCGACTACACAGATACGCAGTATTTT. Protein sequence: CASGDRGDYTDTQYF. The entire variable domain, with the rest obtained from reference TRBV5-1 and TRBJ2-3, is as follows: KAGVTQTPRYLIKTRGQQVTLSCSPISGHRSVSWYQQTPGQGLQFLFEYFSETQRNKGNFPGRFSGRQFSNSRSEMNVSTLELGDSALYLCASGDRGDYTDTQYFGPGTRLTVL.

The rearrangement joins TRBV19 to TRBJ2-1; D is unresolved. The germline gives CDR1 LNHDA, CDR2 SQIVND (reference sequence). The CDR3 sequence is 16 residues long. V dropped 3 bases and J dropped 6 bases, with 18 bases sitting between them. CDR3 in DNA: TGTGCCAGTAGTATCCGTGACAACCGAGCCTTCAATGAGCAGTTCTTC. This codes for CASSIRDNRAFNEQFF.

The CDR3 bases are TGTGCCAGCGGATCCGGGACAGGGCATCTAGCGGACTTCACAGATACGCAGTATTTT. Amino acid sequence: CASGSGTGHLADFTDTQYF. This chain joins TRBV2 and TRBJ2-3; 9 bases are shared with TRBD1. Losses at the gene ends were 8 bases for V and 2 bases for J; bases not matched to a gene: 20. The CDR3 is 19 residues long. Looked up from germline, CDR1 is SNHLY and CDR2 is FYNNEI.

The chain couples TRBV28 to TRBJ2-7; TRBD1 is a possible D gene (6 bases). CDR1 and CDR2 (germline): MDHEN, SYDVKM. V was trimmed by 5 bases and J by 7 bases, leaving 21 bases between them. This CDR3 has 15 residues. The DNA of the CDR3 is TGTGCCAGCAGTCCCCAGGGGCCATCTAAAAATGAGCAGTACTTC. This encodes CASSPQGPSKNEQYF.

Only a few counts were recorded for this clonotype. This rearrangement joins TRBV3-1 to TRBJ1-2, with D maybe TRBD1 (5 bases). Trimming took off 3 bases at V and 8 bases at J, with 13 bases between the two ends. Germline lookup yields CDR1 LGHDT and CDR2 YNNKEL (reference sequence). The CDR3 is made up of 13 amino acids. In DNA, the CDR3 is TGTGCCAGCAGCCAGCCTAGAACAGGCGGCTACACCTTC. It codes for CASSQPRTGGYTF. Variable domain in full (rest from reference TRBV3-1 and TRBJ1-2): DTAVSQTPKYLVTQMGNDKSIKCEQNLGHDTMYWYKQDSKKFLKIMFSYNNKELIINETVPNRFSPKSPDKAHLNLHINSLELGDSAVYFCASSQPRTGGYTFGSGTRLTVV.

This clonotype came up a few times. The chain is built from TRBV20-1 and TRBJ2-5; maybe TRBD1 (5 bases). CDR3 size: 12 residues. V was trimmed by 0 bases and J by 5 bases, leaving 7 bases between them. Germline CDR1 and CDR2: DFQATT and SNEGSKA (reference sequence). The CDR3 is CSARDRAETQYF. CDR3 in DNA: TGCAGTGCTAGAGACAGGGCTGAGACCCAGTACTTC.

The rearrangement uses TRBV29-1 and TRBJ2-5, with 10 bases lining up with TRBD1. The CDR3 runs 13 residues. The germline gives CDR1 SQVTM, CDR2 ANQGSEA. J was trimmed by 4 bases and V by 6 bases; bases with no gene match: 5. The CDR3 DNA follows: TGCAGCGTCGACAGGGGGCAGGTAGAGACCCAGTACTTC. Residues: CSVDRGQVETQYF.

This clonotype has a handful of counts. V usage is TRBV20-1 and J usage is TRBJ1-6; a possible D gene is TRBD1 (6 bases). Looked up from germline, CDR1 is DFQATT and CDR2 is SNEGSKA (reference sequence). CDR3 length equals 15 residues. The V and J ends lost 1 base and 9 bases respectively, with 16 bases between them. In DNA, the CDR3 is TGCAGTGCTAGAGTTGGGGGCTTTTTCACTTCACCCCTCCACTTT. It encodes CSARVGGFFTSPLHF.

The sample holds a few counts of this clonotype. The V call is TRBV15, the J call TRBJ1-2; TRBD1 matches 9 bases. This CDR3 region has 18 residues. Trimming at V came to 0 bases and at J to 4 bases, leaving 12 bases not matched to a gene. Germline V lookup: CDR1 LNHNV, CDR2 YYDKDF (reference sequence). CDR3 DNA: TGTGCCACCAGCAGAGAAATCGAGGGACAGGGTGGGGGCTATGGCTACACCTTC. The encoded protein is CATSREIEGQGGGYGYTF. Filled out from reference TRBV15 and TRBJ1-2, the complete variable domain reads DAMVIQNPRYQVTQFGKPVTLSCSQTLNHNVMYWYQQKSSQAPKLLFHYYDKDFNNEADTPDNFQSRRPNTSFCFLDIRSPGLGDTAMYLCATSREIEGQGGGYGYTFGSGTRLTVV.

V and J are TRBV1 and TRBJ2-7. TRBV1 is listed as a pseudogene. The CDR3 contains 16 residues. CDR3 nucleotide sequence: TGCACCAGCAGCCAGGCCTCATTCCGGGACTCCTACGAGCAGTACTTC. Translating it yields CTSSQASFRDSYEQYF.

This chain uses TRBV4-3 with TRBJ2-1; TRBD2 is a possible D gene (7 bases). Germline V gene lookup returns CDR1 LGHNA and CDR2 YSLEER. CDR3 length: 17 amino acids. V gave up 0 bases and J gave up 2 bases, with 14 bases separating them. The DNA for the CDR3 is TGCGCCAGCAGCCAAGATTATCGGGGGGCGGCCTACAATGAGCAGTTCTTC. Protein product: CASSQDYRGAAYNEQFF.

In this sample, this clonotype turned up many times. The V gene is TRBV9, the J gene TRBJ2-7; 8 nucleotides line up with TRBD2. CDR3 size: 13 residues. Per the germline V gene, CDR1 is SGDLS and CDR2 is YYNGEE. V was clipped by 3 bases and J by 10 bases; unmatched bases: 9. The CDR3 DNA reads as TGTGCCAGCAGCGAGGATAGCGGGGCTATTCAGTACTTC. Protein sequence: CASSEDSGAIQYF.

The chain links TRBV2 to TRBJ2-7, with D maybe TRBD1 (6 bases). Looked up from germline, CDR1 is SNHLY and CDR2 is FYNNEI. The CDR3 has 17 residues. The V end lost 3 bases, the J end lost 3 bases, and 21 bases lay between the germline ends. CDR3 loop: CASSDDNVGANVYEQYF. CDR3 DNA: TGTGCCAGCAGTGATGATAATGTGGGGGCGAATGTCTACGAGCAGTACTTC.

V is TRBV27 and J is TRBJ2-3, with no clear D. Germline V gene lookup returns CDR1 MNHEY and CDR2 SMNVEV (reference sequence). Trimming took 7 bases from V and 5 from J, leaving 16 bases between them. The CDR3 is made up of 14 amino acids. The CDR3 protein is CASTRGLGGDTQYF. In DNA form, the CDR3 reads TGTGCCAGCACCCGAGGTTTGGGTGGAGATACGCAGTATTTT.

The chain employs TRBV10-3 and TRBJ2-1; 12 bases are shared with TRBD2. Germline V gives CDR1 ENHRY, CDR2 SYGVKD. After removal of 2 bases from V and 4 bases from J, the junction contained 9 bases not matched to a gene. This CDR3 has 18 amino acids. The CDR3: CAISEPSGRGDSYNEQFF. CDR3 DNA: TGTGCCATCAGTGAGCCTAGCGGGAGGGGGGATTCGTACAATGAGCAGTTCTTC.

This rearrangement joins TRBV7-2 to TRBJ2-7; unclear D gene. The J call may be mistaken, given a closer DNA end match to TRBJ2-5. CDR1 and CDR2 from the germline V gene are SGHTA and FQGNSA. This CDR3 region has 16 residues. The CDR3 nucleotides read TGTGCCAGCAGCTCCCAAATGTCCCCCTACGGTGGGACCCAGTACTTC. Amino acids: CASSSQMSPYGGTQYF.

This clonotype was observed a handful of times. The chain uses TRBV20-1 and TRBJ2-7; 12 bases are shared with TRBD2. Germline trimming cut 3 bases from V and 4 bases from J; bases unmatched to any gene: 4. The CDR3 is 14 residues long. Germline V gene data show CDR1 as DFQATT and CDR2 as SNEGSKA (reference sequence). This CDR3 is CSASGLAGWYEQYF. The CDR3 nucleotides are TGCAGTGCTAGTGGACTAGCGGGGTGGTACGAGCAGTACTTC.

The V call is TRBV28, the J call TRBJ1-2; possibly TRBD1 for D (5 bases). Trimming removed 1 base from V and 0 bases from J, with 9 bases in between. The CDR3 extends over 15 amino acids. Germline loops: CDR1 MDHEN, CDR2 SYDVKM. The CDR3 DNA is TGTGCCAGCAGTTTATTGACAGCCTCTAACTATGGCTACACCTTC. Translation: CASSLLTASNYGYTF.

CDR3 DNA: TGTGCCAGCAGCGCAATAGTCGAGCGGACCCAGTACTTC. Amino acid sequence: CASSAIVERTQYF. The V gene is TRBV3-1, the J gene TRBJ2-5; no clear D gene. CDR1 is LGHDT, CDR2 YNNKEL, per germline (reference sequence). The CDR3 is 13 amino acids. V lost 5 bases to trimming and J lost 7 bases, with 14 bases between them.